A single sample gave rise to the 3 T cell receptor beta chains below, sequenced in a study of blood T cell repertoires in COVID-19. The protocol was immunoSEQ multiplex PCR, while the TCRdb copy is restricted to in-frame clones and leaves out a portion. This sample carries roughly 150,000 clones, approximately 80% of them seen once, and the ten largest clones take about an eighth. Specimen: peripheral blood. The receptors shown here come from a man between 65 and 79 years old who had recovered from COVID-19.

As DNA, the CDR3 is TGTGCCAGCAGTTTAGGCGGGAGCTCCTACAATGAGCAGTTCTTC. This encodes CASSLGGSSYNEQFF. J is TRBJ2-1 and V is TRBV28; 7 bases agree with TRBD2. The CDR3 length is 15 residues. The germline gives CDR1 MDHEN, CDR2 SYDVKM. V was clipped by 2 bases and J by 0 bases; unmatched bases: 1. The whole variable domain, filled in from reference TRBV28 and TRBJ2-1, reads DVKVTQSSRYLVKRTGEKVFLECVQDMDHENMFWYRQDPGLGLRLIYFSYDVKMKEKGDIPEGYSVSREKKERFSLILESASTNQTSMYLCASSLGGSSYNEQFFGPGTRLTVL.

This chain connects TRBV6-5 to TRBJ2-7, with a tentative D call TRBD2 (6 bases). Germline V gives CDR1 MNHEY, CDR2 SVGAGI. The CDR3 runs 15 residues. Trimming took off 5 bases at V and 0 bases at J, with 14 bases between the two ends. CDR3 in DNA: TGTGCCAGCAGTCTGCGGGACGCCTTCTCCTACGAGCAGTACTTC. Its protein is CASSLRDAFSYEQYF.

V gene TRBV7-9 combines with J gene TRBJ2-5, with D tentatively TRBD2 (5 bases). Trimming took off 7 bases at V and 5 bases at J, with 17 bases between the two ends. The CDR3 covers 14 residues. Germline assignment: CDR1 SEHNR and CDR2 FQNEAQ (reference sequence). The CDR3 bases are TGTGCCAGCACCCTGGGAGCGACGGGGGAGACCCAGTACTTC. As protein: CASTLGATGETQYF.